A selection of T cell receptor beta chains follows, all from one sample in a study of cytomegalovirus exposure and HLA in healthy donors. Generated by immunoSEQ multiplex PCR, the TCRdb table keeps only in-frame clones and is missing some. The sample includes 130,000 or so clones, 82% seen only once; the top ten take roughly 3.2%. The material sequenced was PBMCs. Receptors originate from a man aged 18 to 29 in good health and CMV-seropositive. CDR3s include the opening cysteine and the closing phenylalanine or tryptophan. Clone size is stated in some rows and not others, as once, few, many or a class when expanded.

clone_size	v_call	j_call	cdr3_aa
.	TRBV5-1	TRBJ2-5	CASSGLQGAGGETQYF
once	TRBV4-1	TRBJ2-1	CASSQLGLIYNEQFF
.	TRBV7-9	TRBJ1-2	CASSPPVKGEWGYTF
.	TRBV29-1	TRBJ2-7	CSVEVGQEYYEQYF
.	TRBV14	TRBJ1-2	CASSQRGGAGGDGYTF
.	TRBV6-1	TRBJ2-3	CASSEDMGTSGSGTDTQYF
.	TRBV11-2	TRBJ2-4	CASSPEVVAANIQYF
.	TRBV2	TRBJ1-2	CASSPWTGGEGYTF
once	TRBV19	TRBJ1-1	CASSMMDSSGTEAFF
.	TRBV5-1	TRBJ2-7	CASSLGGSNYEQYF
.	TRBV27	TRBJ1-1	CASSFSPAGLTEAFF
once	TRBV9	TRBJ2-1	CASSETGFNEQFF
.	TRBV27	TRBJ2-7	CASSLDRRQYEQYF
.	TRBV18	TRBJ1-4	CASSQRQGRFEKLFF
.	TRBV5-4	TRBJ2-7	CASSGGLLYEQYF
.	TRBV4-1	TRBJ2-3	CASSQDPVSGTTDTQYF
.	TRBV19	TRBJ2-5	CASSKDRVEETQYF
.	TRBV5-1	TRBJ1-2	CASSRTGGSGYTF
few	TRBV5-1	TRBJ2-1	CASSRDYSYNEQFF
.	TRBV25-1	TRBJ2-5	CASGGRFGETQYF
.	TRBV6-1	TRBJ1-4	CASSSTGGEKLFF
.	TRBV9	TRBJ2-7	CASSEGDLYEQYF
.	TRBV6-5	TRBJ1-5	CASSGTGGQPQHF
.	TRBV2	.	CASSEGGGTGLNYEQYF
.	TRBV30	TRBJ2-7	CAWKRSSSSYEQYF
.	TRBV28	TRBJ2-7	CASTQGATLSDEQYF
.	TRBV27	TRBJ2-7	CASRTNTAVGTGESSYEQYF
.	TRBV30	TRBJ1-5	CAWSVRGPGCNQPQHF
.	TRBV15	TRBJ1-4	CATSRDSPRDRVNEKLFF
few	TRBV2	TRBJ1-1	CASSERGVDNTEAFF
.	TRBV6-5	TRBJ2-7	CASSSDRGYEQYF
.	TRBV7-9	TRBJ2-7	CASTRGYTGSYEQYF
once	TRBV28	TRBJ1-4	CASSLRGQGREKLFF
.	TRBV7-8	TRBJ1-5	CASSLGGRNQPQHF
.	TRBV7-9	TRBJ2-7	CASSSRTGGVNSYEQYF
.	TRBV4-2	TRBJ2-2	CASSQDRGRATGELFF
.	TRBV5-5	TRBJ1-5	CASSQQGATFAQHF
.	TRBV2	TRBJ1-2	CASSAGQLNYGYTF
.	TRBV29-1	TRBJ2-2	CSVEISGTGELFF
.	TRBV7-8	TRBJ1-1	CASSWDRGGNTEAFF
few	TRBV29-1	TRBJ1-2	CSVEGQGIDGYTF
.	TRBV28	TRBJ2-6	CASTGSGANVLTF
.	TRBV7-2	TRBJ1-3	CASSPWDRHSGNTIYF
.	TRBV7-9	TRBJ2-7	CSSSLSSFPPEQYF
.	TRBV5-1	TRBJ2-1	CASSLGALAGDYNEQFF
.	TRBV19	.	CASSFGTGYEQYF
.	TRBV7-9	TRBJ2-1	CASSFRQGVYNEQFF
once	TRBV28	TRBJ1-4	CASSFRGAGEKLFF
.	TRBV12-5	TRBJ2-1	CASGFGGTYNEQFF
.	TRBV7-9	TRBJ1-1	CASSRQGSNTEAFF
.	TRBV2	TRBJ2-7	CASLPTGRIEQYF
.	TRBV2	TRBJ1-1	CASRQHDSDTEAFF
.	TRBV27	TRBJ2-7	CASSFLAQTYEQYF
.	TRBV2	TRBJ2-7	CASSLQGVSSYEQYF
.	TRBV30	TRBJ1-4	CAWSVPVSGANEKLFF
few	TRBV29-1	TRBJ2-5	CSVASRGQETQYF
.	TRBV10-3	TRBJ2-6	CAISPGWSGANVLTF
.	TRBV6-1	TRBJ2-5	CASSVQGAQLTQYF
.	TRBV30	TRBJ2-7	CAWSSGIGLSSYEQYF
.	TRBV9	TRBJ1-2	CASSPGAGGYTF